This entry lists 11 T cell receptor beta chains sequenced from one sample in a study of CD8 T cells in Susac syndrome. Reverse transcription of about 0.45 to 1 ug RNA was performed with random hexamers. TCRdb analysed the immunoSEQ multiplex PCR reads with MiXCR anew, one entry per CDR3 protein. The data show over 100,000 distinct CDR3 sequences, roughly 95% seen once. Sequenced material: CD4+ T cells from PBMCs. These receptors all stem from a human donor with Susac syndrome.

The CDR3 DNA follows: TGTGCCAGTAGTAGGGAACAGGGTCCCAAAAACATTCAGTACTTC. This sequence encodes CASSREQGPKNIQYF. This chain connects TRBV19 to TRBJ2-4; tentatively, D is TRBD1 (6 bases). Germline-derived CDR1 and CDR2 are LNHDA and SQIVND (reference sequence). With 4 bases removed from V and 2 bases from J, the gap between germline ends came to 12 bases. CDR3 length: 15 amino acids.

The chain employs TRBV30 and TRBJ1-1, with D hard to call. Trimming removed 4 bases from V and 1 base from J, with 4 bases in between. The CDR3 runs 11 residues. CDR1 GTSNPN and CDR2 SVGIG come from the germline V gene (reference sequence). The CDR3 nucleotides are TGTGCCTGGAATTGGAACACTGAAGCTTTCTTT. Its translation: CAWNWNTEAFF. Full variable domain (rest looked up from reference TRBV30 and TRBJ1-1): SQTIHQWPATLVQPVGSPLSLECTVEGTSNPNLYWYRQAAGRGLQLLFYSVGIGQISSEVPQNLSASRPQDRQFILSSKKLLLSDSGFYLCAWNWNTEAFFGQGTRLTVV.

This rearrangement joins TRBV3-1 to TRBJ2-1; 9 bases line up with TRBD2. Germline V gene lookup returns CDR1 LGHDT and CDR2 YNNKEL (reference sequence). The CDR3 loop spans 17 amino acids. V lost 0 bases, J lost 7 bases, and 10 bases stayed unmatched. The CDR3 sequence: CASSQDRGSGRRNEQFF. The CDR3 DNA follows: TGTGCCAGCAGCCAAGATCGGGGGAGCGGGAGGCGTAATGAGCAGTTCTTC.

The gene calls are TRBV6-5 and TRBJ2-1, with D tentatively TRBD1 or TRBD2 (5 bases each). In germline, CDR1 is MNHEY, CDR2 SVGAGI. CDR3 length: 12 amino acids. Trimming removed 0 bases from V and 13 bases from J, with 10 bases in between. The CDR3 DNA reads as TGTGCCAGCAGTTACTCGAGGGGACCACAGTTCTTC. Amino acids: CASSYSRGPQFF.

The V call is TRBV6-2 or TRBV6-3, the J call TRBJ2-2; TRBD1 or TRBD2 may be the D gene (5 bases each). The CDR3 runs 15 residues. Per germline, CDR1 MNHEY and CDR2 SVGEGT. V was trimmed by 7 bases and J by 2 bases, leaving 14 bases between them. CDR3 residues: CASKWDLLNTGELFF. In nucleotides, the CDR3 is TGTGCCAGCAAATGGGACCTACTCAACACCGGGGAGCTGTTTTTT.

The gene calls are TRBV12-3 or TRBV12-4 and TRBJ1-2; a weak D match, TRBD1 (5 bases). With 5 bases removed from V and 8 bases from J, the gap between germline ends came to 12 bases. The CDR3 length is 12 residues. This chain's CDR3 is CASSRDRRGYTF. As DNA, the CDR3 is TGTGCCAGCAGTCGGGACCGCCGGGGCTACACCTTC.

This chain connects TRBV10-3 to TRBJ2-7; 9 positions match TRBD1. With 6 bases clipped from V and 5 bases from J, the junction kept 5 bases outside the gene matches. Germline lookup yields CDR1 ENHRY and CDR2 SYGVKD. CDR3 size: 13 residues. CDR3: CAIRTGGINEQYF. The CDR3 DNA reads TGTGCCATCAGGACAGGGGGTATTAACGAGCAGTACTTC.

V is TRBV4-3 and J is TRBJ2-5; 8 nucleotides align to TRBD1. This CDR3 contains 16 residues. Germline V gives CDR1 LGHNA, CDR2 YSLEER. The V segment lost 0 bases and the J segment 4 bases; nucleotides outside the gene matches: 7. This CDR3 is CASSQEGLTGGETQYF. The CDR3 region has the DNA TGCGCCAGCAGCCAAGAGGGCTTAACAGGGGGAGAGACCCAGTACTTC.

This clonotype has only one observation. V usage is TRBV19 and J usage is TRBJ1-5; tentative D call: TRBD1 (6 bases). Trimming took off 4 bases at V and 3 bases at J, with 10 bases between the two ends. The CDR3 loop spans 14 amino acids. Germline assignment: CDR1 LNHDA and CDR2 SQIVND (reference sequence). In DNA form, the CDR3 reads TGTGCCAGTAGTAGGGGGCAATTCAATCAGCCCCAGCATTTT. Amino acids: CASSRGQFNQPQHF.

The rearrangement uses TRBV29-1 and TRBJ1-1, with D perhaps matching TRBD1 (6 bases). Germline V gives CDR1 SQVTM, CDR2 ANQGSEA. Between the trimmed V and J ends, which lost 7 bases and 8 bases, there was a span of 20 bases. CDR3 length: 13 residues. CDR3: CSDSDRGKREAFF. The CDR3, as DNA: TGCAGCGACTCGGATAGGGGGAAAAGAGAAGCTTTCTTT.

This clonotype was seen once. J is TRBJ2-6 and V is TRBV19; perhaps TRBD1 as D (6 bases). Trimming pared 4 bases from V and 2 bases from J, leaving 12 bases between. The CDR3 totals 16 residues. Per germline, CDR1 LNHDA and CDR2 SQIVND (reference sequence). CDR3 nucleotides: TGTGCCAGTAGTACTGTACAGGGAACTGGGGCCAACGTCCTGACTTTC. The encoded protein is CASSTVQGTGANVLTF.